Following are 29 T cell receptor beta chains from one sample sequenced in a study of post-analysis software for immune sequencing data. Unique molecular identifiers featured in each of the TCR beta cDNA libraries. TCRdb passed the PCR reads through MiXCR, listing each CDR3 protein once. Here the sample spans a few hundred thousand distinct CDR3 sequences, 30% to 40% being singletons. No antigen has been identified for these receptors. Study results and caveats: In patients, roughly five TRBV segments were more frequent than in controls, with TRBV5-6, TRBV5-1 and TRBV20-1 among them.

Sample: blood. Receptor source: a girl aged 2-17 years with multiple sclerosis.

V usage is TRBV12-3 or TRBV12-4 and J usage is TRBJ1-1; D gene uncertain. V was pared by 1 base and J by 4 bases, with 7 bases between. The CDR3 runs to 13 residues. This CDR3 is CASSLERSTEAFF. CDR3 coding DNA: TGTGCCAGCAGTTTAGAGAGGAGCACTGAAGCTTTCTTT.

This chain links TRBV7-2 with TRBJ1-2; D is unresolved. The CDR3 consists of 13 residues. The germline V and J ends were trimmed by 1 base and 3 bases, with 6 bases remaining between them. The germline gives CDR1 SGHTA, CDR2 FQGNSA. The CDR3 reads CASSLDTDYGYTF. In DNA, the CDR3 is TGTGCCAGCAGCTTAGACACAGACTATGGCTACACCTTC.

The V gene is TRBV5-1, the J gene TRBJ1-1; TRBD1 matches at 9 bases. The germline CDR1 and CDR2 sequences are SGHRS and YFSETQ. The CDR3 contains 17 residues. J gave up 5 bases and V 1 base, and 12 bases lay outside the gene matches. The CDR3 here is CASSLLGTGIPITEAFF. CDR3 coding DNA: TGCGCCAGCAGCTTGTTAGGGACAGGGATTCCGATTACTGAAGCTTTCTTT.

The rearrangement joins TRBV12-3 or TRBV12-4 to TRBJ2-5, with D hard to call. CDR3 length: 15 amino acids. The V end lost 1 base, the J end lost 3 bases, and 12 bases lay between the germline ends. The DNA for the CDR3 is TGTGCCAGCAGTTTAGGAGGTCTATCCGAAGAGACCCAGTACTTC. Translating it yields CASSLGGLSEETQYF.

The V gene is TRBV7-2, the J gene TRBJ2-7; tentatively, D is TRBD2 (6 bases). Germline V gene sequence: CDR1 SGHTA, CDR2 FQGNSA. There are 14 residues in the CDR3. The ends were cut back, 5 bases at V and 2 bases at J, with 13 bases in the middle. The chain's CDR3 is CASSAPGLPYEQYF. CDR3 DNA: TGTGCCAGCAGCGCTCCGGGACTCCCCTACGAGCAGTACTTC.

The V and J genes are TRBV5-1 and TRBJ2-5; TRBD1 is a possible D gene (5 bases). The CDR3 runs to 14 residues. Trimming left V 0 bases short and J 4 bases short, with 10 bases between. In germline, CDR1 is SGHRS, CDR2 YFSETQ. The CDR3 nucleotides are TGCGCCAGCAGCTTGGTCTCAGGGCCAGAGACCCAGTACTTC. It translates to CASSLVSGPETQYF.

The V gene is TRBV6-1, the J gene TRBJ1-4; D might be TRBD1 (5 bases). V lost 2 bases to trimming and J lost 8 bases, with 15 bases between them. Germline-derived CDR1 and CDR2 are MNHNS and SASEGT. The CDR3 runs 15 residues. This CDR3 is CASSENPGYLEKLFF. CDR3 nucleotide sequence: TGTGCCAGCAGTGAAAACCCAGGGTATCTGGAAAAACTGTTTTTT.

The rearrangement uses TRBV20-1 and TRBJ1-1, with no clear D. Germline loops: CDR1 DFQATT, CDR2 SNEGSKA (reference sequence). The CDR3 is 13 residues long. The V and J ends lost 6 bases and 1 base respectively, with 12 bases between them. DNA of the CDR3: TGCAGTGCCCTCAGGACGGCGAACACTGAAGCTTTCTTT. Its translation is CSALRTANTEAFF.

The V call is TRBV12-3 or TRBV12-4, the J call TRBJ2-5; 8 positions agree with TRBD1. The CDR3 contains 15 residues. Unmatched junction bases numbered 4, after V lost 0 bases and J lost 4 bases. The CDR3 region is CASSLASGGGETQYF. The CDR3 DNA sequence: TGTGCCAGCAGTTTAGCCTCAGGGGGCGGAGAGACCCAGTACTTC.

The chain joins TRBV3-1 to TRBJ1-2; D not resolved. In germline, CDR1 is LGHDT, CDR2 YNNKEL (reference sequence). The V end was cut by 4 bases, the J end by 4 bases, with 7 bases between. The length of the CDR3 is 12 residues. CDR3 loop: CASSLIGYGYTF. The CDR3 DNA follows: TGTGCCAGCAGCCTCATAGGCTATGGCTACACCTTC.

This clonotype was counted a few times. The CDR3 DNA sequence: TGTGCCAGCTCACGACCAGGGGGCAGGAGCTATGGCTACACCTTC. It specifies CASSRPGGRSYGYTF. The gene calls are TRBV18 and TRBJ1-2; 8 nucleotides align to TRBD1. CDR1 KGHSH and CDR2 LQKENI come from the germline V gene. The CDR3 has 15 amino acids. V lost 4 bases and J lost 4; bases outside the gene matches: 8.

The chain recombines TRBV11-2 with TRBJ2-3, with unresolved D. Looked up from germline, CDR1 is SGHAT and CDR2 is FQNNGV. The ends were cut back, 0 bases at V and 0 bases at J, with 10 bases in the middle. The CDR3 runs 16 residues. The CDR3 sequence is CASSLEVGTSTDTQYF. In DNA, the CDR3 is TGTGCCAGCAGCTTAGAGGTGGGAACTAGCACAGATACGCAGTATTTT.

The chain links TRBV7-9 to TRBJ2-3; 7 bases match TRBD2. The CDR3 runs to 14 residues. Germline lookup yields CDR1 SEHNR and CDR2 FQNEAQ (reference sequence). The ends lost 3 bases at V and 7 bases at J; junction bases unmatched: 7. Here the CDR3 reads CASSFRREMNTQYF. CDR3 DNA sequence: TGTGCCAGCAGCTTTAGGCGGGAGATGAATACGCAGTATTTT.

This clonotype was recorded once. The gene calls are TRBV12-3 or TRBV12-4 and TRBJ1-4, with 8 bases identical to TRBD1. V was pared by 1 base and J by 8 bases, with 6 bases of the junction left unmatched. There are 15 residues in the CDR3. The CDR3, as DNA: TGTGCCAGCAGTTTAGGGACAGGGCAGAGGGAAAAACTGTTTTTT. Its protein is CASSLGTGQREKLFF.

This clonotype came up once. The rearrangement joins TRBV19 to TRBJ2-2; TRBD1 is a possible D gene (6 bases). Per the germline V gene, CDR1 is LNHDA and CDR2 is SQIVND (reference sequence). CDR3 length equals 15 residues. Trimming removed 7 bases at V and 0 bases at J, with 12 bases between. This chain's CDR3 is CASIQDRPNTGELFF. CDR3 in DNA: TGTGCCAGTATTCAGGACAGACCGAACACCGGGGAGCTGTTTTTT.

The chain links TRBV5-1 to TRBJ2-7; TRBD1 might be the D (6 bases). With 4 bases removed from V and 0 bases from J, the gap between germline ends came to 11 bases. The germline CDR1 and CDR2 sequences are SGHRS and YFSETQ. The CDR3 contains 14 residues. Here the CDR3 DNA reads TGCGCCAGCAGCGCGGACAGTAGCTCCTACGAGCAGTACTTC. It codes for CASSADSSSYEQYF. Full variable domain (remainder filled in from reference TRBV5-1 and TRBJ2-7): KAGVTQTPRYLIKTRGQQVTLSCSPISGHRSVSWYQQTPGQGLQFLFEYFSETQRNKGNFPGRFSGRQFSNSRSEMNVSTLELGDSALYLCASSADSSSYEQYFGPGTRLTVT.

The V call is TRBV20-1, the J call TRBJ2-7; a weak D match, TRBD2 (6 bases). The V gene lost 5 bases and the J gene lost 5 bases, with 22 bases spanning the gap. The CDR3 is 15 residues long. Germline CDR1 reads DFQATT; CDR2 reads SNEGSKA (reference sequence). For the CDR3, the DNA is TGCAGTGCTGGGGTCCCGGGGGTACTCGCCCACGAGCAGTACTTC. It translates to CSAGVPGVLAHEQYF.

CDR3 loop: CASRPQGLYNSPLHF. In DNA, the CDR3 is TGTGCCAGCAGACCACAGGGATTATATAATTCACCCCTCCACTTT. This chain links TRBV28 with TRBJ1-6; tentative D call: TRBD1 (6 bases). V lost 6 bases, J lost 4 bases, and 13 bases lay in between. This CDR3 spans 15 amino acids. The germline gives CDR1 MDHEN, CDR2 SYDVKM.

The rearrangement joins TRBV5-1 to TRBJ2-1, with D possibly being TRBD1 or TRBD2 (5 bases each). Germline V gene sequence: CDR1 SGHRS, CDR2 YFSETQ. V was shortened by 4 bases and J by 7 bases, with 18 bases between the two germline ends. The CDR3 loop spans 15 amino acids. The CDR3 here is CASSVGLASGNEQFF. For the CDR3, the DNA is TGCGCCAGCAGCGTGGGGCTAGCCTCCGGGAATGAGCAGTTCTTC.

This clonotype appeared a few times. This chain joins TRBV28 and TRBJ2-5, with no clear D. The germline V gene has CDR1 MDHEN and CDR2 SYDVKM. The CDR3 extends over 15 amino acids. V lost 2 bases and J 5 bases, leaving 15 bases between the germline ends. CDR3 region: CASSLLTGRLETQYF. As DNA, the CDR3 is TGTGCCAGCAGTTTACTGACTGGGCGACTGGAGACCCAGTACTTC.

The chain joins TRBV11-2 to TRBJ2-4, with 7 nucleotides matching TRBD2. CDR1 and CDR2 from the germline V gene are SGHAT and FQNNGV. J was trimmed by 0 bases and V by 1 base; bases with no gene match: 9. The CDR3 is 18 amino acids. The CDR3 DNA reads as TGTGCCAGCAGCTTAGCCCCGGCGGGGGAGTTAGCCAAAAACATTCAGTACTTC. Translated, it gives CASSLAPAGELAKNIQYF.

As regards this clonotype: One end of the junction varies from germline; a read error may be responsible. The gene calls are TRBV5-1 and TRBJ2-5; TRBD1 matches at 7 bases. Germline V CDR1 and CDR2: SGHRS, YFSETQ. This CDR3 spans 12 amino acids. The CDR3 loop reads CASSRDREAQYF. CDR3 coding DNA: TGCGCCAGCAGCCGGGACAGAGAGGCCCAGTACTTC.

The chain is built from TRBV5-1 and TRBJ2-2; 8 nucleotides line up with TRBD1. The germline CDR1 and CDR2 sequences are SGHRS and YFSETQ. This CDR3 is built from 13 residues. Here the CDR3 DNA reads TGCGCAACCAGACAGGGGACTCCCGGGGAGCTGTTTTTT. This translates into CATRQGTPGELFF.

The CDR3 region is CASSLAGGDGTPLHF. For the CDR3, the DNA is TGCGCCAGCAGCTTGGCGGGGGGGGATGGGACACCCCTCCACTTT. The chain joins TRBV5-1 to TRBJ1-6; TRBD1 is a possible D gene (5 bases). Germline CDR1 reads SGHRS; CDR2 reads YFSETQ. The CDR3 runs 15 residues. The ends were cut back, 0 bases at V and 11 bases at J, with 15 bases in the middle.

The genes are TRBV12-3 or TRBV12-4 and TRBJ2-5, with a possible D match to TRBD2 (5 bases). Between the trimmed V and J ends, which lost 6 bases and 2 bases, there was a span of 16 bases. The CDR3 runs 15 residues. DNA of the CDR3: TGTGCCAGCAGGGAGGCGTGGGATCCTCAAGAGACCCAGTACTTC. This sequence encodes CASREAWDPQETQYF.

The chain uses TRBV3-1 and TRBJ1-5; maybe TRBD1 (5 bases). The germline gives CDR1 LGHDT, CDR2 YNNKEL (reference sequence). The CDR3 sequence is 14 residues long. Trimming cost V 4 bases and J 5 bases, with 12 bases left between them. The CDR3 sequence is CASSRQGTDQPQHF. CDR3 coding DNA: TGTGCCAGCAGCCGCCAGGGTACTGATCAGCCCCAGCATTTT.

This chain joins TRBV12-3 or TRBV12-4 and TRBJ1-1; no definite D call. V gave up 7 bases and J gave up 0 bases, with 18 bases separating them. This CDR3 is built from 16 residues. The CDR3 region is CASTPPMAGMNTEAFF. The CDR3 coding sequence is TGTGCCAGCACCCCACCGATGGCGGGAATGAACACTGAAGCTTTCTTT.

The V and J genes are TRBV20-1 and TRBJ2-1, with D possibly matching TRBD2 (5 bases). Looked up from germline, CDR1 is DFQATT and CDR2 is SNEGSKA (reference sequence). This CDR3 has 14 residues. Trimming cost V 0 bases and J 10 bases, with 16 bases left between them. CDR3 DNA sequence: TGCAGTGCTAGAGACCCTGCCGGCCCGGGGGAGCAGTTCTTC. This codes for CSARDPAGPGEQFF.

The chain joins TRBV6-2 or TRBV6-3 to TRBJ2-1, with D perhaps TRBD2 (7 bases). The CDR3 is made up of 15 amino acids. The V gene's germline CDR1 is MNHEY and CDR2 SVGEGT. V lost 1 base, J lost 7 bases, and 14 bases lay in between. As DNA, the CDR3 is TGTGCCAGCAGTTACTGGCGGGGGCTTGGAAATGAGCAGTTCTTC. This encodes CASSYWRGLGNEQFF.